The 6 T cell receptor beta chains below come from one sample, sequenced in a study of cytomegalovirus exposure and HLA in healthy donors. The study ran its PCR with 60 Vbeta and 13 Jbeta primers. The table came from immunoSEQ multiplex PCR; TCRdb's copy has only in-frame clones and leaves some out. The sample includes some 70,000 clones. Source material: PBMCs. The receptors come from a middle-aged man in good health and CMV-seronegative.

The rearrangement links TRBV6-5 to TRBJ2-3, with D perhaps TRBD1 (5 bases). V dropped 2 bases and J dropped 2 bases, with 8 bases sitting between them. CDR1 is MNHEY and CDR2 is SVGAGI in the germline V gene. The CDR3 consists of 14 residues. CDR3 sequence (DNA): TGTGCCAGCAGTTACACCAGGGACACAGATACGCAGTATTTT. It specifies CASSYTRDTDTQYF.

V and J are TRBV28 and TRBJ1-5; D may be TRBD1 (6 bases). The CDR3 extends over 16 amino acids. V dropped 8 bases and J dropped 3 bases, with 20 bases sitting between them. CDR1 is MDHEN, CDR2 SYDVKM, per germline. The CDR3 sequence: CASVPSGGQINQPQHF. CDR3 sequence (DNA): TGTGCCAGCGTTCCTTCGGGAGGACAGATCAATCAGCCCCAGCATTTT.

J is TRBJ1-2 and V is TRBV30; 8 bases map to TRBD1. From germline, CDR1 is GTSNPN and CDR2 SVGIG (reference sequence). J lost 10 bases, V lost 0 bases, and 7 bases had no gene match. The CDR3 runs 13 residues. The CDR3 coding sequence is TGTGCCTGGAGTGTACGAAGGGACAGGTTCTACACCTTC. The encoded protein is CAWSVRRDRFYTF.

The V call is TRBV5-1, the J call TRBJ2-5, with a tentative D call TRBD1 (5 bases). CDR1 SGHRS and CDR2 YFSETQ come from the germline V gene. V was shortened by 4 bases and J by 5 bases, with 9 bases between the two germline ends. The CDR3 runs to 12 residues. CDR3 bases: TGCGCCAGCAGCCCATCAGGGGAGACCCAGTACTTC. Translation gives CASSPSGETQYF.

V usage is TRBV28 and J usage is TRBJ2-1; D uncertain. The CDR3 has 12 residues. V lost 6 bases and J 5 bases, leaving 8 bases between the germline ends. The germline gives CDR1 MDHEN, CDR2 SYDVKM. The CDR3 sequence: CASSPADNEQFF. CDR3 bases: TGTGCCAGCAGCCCCGCGGACAATGAGCAGTTCTTC.

This sequence joins TRBV6-6 and TRBJ2-2, with 7 bases that match TRBD1. Germline CDR1 is MNHNY and CDR2 is SVGAGI (reference sequence). The CDR3 covers 14 residues. With V trimmed by 5 bases and J by 6 bases, 6 bases remained unmatched. The chain's CDR3 is CASSPLTGSGELFF. In DNA, the CDR3 is TGTGCCAGCAGTCCCCTGACAGGGTCCGGGGAGCTGTTTTTT.